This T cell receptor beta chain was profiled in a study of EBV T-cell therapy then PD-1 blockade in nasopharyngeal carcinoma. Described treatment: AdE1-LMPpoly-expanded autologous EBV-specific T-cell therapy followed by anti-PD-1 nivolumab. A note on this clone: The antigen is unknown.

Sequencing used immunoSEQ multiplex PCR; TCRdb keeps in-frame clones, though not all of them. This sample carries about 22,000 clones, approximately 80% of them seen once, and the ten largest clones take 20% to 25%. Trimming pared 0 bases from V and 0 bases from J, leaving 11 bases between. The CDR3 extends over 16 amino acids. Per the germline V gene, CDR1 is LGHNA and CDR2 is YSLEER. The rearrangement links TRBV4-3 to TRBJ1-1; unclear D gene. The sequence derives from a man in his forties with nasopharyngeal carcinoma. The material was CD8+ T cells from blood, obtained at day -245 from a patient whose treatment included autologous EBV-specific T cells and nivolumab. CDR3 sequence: CASSQDPAYMNTEAFF. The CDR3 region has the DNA TGCGCCAGCAGCCAAGACCCCGCGTACATGAACACTGAAGCTTTCTTT.